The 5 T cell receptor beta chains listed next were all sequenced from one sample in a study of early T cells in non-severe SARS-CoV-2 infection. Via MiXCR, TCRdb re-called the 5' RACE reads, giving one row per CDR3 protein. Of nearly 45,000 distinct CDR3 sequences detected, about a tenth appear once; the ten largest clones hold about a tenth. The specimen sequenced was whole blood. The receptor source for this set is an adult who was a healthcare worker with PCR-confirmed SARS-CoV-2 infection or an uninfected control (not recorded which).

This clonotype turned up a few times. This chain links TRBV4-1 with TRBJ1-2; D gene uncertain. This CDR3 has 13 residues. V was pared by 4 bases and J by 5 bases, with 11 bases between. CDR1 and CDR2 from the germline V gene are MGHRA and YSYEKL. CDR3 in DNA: TGCGCCAGCAGCCCCCGGGAGCAGTATGGCTACACCTTC. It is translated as CASSPREQYGYTF.

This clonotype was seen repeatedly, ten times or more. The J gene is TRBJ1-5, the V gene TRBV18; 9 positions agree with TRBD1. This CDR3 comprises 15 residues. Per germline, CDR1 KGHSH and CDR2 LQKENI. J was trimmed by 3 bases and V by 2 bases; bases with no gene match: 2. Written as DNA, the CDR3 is TGTGCCAGCTCACCAGGGACAGGGAACAATCAGCCCCAGCATTTT. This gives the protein CASSPGTGNNQPQHF.

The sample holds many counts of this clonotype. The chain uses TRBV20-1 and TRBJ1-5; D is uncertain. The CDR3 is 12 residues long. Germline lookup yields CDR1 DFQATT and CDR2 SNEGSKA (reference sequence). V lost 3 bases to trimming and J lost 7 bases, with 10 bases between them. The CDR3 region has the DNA TGCAGTGCTAGCGAGGGAGGACAGCCCCAGCATTTT. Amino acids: CSASEGGQPQHF.

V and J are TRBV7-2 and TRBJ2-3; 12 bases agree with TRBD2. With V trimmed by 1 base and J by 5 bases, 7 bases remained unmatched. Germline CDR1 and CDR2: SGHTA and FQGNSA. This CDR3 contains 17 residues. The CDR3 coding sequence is TGTGCCAGCAGCTTAGTCGCTAGCGGGGGGGCAGGAGATACGCAGTATTTT. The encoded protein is CASSLVASGGAGDTQYF. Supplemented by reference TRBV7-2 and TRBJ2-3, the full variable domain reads GAGVSQSPSNKVTEKGKDVELRCDPISGHTALYWYRQSLGQGLEFLIYFQGNSAPDKSGLPSDRFSAERTGGSVSTLTIQRTQQEDSAVYLCASSLVASGGAGDTQYFGPGTRLTVL.

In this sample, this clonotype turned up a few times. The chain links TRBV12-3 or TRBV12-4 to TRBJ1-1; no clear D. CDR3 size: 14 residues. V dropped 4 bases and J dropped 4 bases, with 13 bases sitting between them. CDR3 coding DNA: TGTGCCAGCAGTTCCCATAGAGGTGGCACTGAAGCTTTCTTT. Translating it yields CASSSHRGGTEAFF.